The 6 T cell receptor beta chains below were found in one sample sequenced in a study of blood T cell repertoires in COVID-19. Assay: immunoSEQ multiplex PCR; the TCRdb copy retains only in-frame clones and omits some. This sample carries 350,000 to 450,000 clones, over 75% of them seen once, and the ten largest clones take 1.5% to 1.9%. Sequences were obtained from peripheral blood. The source of these receptors is a woman aged 40 to 55 with COVID-19, enrolled during active disease.

This chain uses TRBV3-1 (or the pseudogene TRBV3-2) with TRBJ2-7; TRBD1 might be the D (6 bases). V lost 4 bases to trimming and J lost 6 bases, with 13 bases between them. CDR1 LGHDT and CDR2 YNNKEL come from the germline V gene (reference sequence). The CDR3 contains 13 residues. The CDR3 sequence is CASSLQGLSEQYF. As DNA, the CDR3 is TGTGCCAGCAGCCTGCAGGGGTTAAGCGAGCAGTACTTC.

The chain combines TRBV4-1 with TRBJ1-2; 10 bases map to TRBD1. The CDR3 consists of 16 residues. Trimming took 2 bases from V and 8 from J; bases not matched to a gene: 11. CDR1 is MGHRA and CDR2 is YSYEKL in the germline V gene. CDR3 coding DNA: TGCGCCAGCAGCCAAATACCGGGACAGGGGACGGAGGGCTACACCTTC. Amino acids: CASSQIPGQGTEGYTF.

V gene TRBV5-1 combines with J gene TRBJ1-1; 7 bases are shared with TRBD1. This CDR3 is built from 12 residues. V lost 4 bases, J lost 8 bases, and 5 bases stayed unmatched. Looked up from germline, CDR1 is SGHRS and CDR2 is YFSETQ. Here the CDR3 DNA reads TGCGCCAGCAGCCTTACAGGGGAAGAAGCTTTCTTT. It specifies CASSLTGEEAFF. Full variable domain (outside the CDR3, taken from reference TRBV5-1 and TRBJ1-1): KAGVTQTPRYLIKTRGQQVTLSCSPISGHRSVSWYQQTPGQGLQFLFEYFSETQRNKGNFPGRFSGRQFSNSRSEMNVSTLELGDSALYLCASSLTGEEAFFGQGTRLTVV.

V usage is TRBV12-3 or TRBV12-4 and J usage is TRBJ1-2, with D possibly being TRBD1 (5 bases). The V end lost 5 bases, the J end lost 2 bases, and 9 bases lay between the germline ends. The CDR3 is made up of 13 amino acids. CDR3 sequence (DNA): TGTGCCAGCAGTCCGACAGCAAACTATGGCTACACCTTC. Translated: CASSPTANYGYTF.

The chain employs TRBV5-5 and TRBJ1-1; possible D gene TRBD1, 5 bases. V lost 4 bases and J 4 bases, leaving 20 bases between the germline ends. CDR1 is SGHKS, CDR2 YYEKEE, per germline (reference sequence). This CDR3 comprises 16 residues. The CDR3 region has the DNA TGTGCCAGCAGCCCTCGCCTTCAGGGATTGGGCACTGAAGCTTTCTTT. Translated, it gives CASSPRLQGLGTEAFF.

J is TRBJ2-7 and V is TRBV27, with 9 bases that match TRBD1. CDR1 MNHEY and CDR2 SMNVEV come from the germline V gene (reference sequence). The V and J ends lost 5 bases and 4 bases, in that order; junction bases with no gene match: 18. The CDR3 sequence is 18 residues long. CDR3 sequence (DNA): TGTGCCAGCAGTGCAAGGCTTACCCGGGACAGGGATAGGTACGAGCAGTACTTC. Encoded protein: CASSARLTRDRDRYEQYF.